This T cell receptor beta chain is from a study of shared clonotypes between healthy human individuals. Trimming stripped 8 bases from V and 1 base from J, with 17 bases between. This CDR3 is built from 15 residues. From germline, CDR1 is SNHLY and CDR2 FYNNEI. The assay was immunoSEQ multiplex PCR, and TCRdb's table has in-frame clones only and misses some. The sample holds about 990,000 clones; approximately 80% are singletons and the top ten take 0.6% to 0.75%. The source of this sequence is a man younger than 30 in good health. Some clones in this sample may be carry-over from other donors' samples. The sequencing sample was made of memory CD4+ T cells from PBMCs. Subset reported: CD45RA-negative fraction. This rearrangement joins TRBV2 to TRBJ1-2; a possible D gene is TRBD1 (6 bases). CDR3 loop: CASLQGSPDNYGYTF. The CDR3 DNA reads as TGTGCCAGCCTTCAGGGGTCTCCTGATAACTATGGCTACACCTTC.